Below are 28 T cell receptor beta chains sequenced from a single sample in a study of T-cell reconstitution after alpha-beta-depleted transplantation in children. For TCRbeta, the library was prepared with unique molecular identifiers. Via MiXCR, TCRdb re-called the PCR reads, giving one row per CDR3 protein. In the table there are about half a million distinct CDR3 sequences, about an eighth of which are singletons. Sequenced here: PBMCs from the stem cell graft donor, sampled from the stem cell graft. These receptors all stem from a human donor who donated a stem cell graft to a child with combined immunodeficiency.

This clonotype has more than one count but fewer than ten. The gene calls are TRBV7-2 and TRBJ1-2; D is undetermined. CDR1 and CDR2 (germline): SGHTA, FQGNSA. The CDR3 extends over 15 amino acids. The V gene lost 1 base and the J gene lost 1 base, with 10 bases spanning the gap. In nucleotides, the CDR3 is TGTGCCAGCAGCTTAGACGGGTCCGGTAACTATGGCTACACCTTC. Amino acid sequence: CASSLDGSGNYGYTF.

V and J are TRBV10-3 and TRBJ2-7, with TRBD2 matching over 12 bases. Trimming took 6 bases from V and 2 from J; bases not matched to a gene: 11. This CDR3 has 17 residues. Germline CDR1 ENHRY, CDR2 SYGVKD. The CDR3 region is CAISPPSGRANPYEQYF. CDR3 coding DNA: TGTGCCATCAGCCCCCCTAGCGGGAGGGCCAACCCCTACGAGCAGTACTTC.

CDR3 amino acids: CASSYGGVYNEQFF. CDR3 DNA: TGTGCCAGCAGTTACGGGGGGGTATACAATGAGCAGTTCTTC. V and J are TRBV6-2 or TRBV6-3 and TRBJ2-1; 7 bases are shared with TRBD2. Germline values: CDR1 MNHEY, CDR2 SVGEGT. The CDR3 sequence is 14 residues long. With V trimmed by 2 bases and J by 4 bases, 2 bases remained unmatched.

This chain links TRBV22-1 with TRBJ1-5. TRBV22-1 is shown as a pseudogene. The CDR3 length is 15 residues. The CDR3 protein is CASPARAGSTQPPHF. Here the CDR3 DNA reads TGTGCCAGTCCAGCACGTGCAGGTAGCACTCAGCCCCCACATTTT.

This clonotype was counted ten times or more. This rearrangement joins TRBV4-3 to TRBJ2-7, with D tentatively TRBD1 (5 bases). CDR3 length: 14 amino acids. Germline CDR1 is LGHNA and CDR2 is YSLEER. V was clipped by 0 bases and J by 6 bases, with 12 bases between them. The CDR3 nucleotides are TGCGCCAGCAGCCAAGATCGGCAGGGCCCCGAGCAGTACTTC. Its protein product is CASSQDRQGPEQYF.

This clonotype was recorded a few times. Germline is not matched at one junction end, which may reflect a read error. The J gene is TRBJ2-1, the V gene TRBV30; the D call may be TRBD1 or TRBD2 (5 bases each). The germline gives CDR1 GTSNPN, CDR2 SVGIG (reference sequence). The CDR3 is 16 residues long. The CDR3 region has the DNA TGTGCCGGGAGAATCTACCGGGACGGCAACTACAATGAGCAGTTCTTC. Residues: CAGRIYRDGNYNEQFF.

This rearrangement joins TRBV9 to TRBJ2-7; no definite D call. V was cut by 0 bases and J by 7 bases, with 11 bases left in between. This CDR3 is built from 13 residues. The germline V gene has CDR1 SGDLS and CDR2 YYNGEE. The CDR3 region has the DNA TGTGCCAGCAGCGTAGGGGGTTTGGGAGAGCAGTACTTC. Translated: CASSVGGLGEQYF.

The chain joins TRBV7-2 to TRBJ2-5; D is unclear. Trimming took 5 bases from V and 5 from J, leaving 9 bases between them. This CDR3 is built from 12 residues. Germline values: CDR1 SGHTA, CDR2 FQGNSA. The CDR3 region is CASSPLFETQYF. In DNA form, the CDR3 reads TGTGCCAGCAGCCCCCTTTTCGAGACCCAGTACTTC.

The genes are TRBV12-3 or TRBV12-4 and TRBJ2-2; 8 nucleotides agree with TRBD1. Losses at the gene ends were 5 bases for V and 2 bases for J; bases not matched to a gene: 4. CDR3 size: 15 residues. CDR3 coding DNA: TGTGCCAGCAGTATGGGACAGGTCAACACCGGGGAGCTGTTTTTT. Its protein is CASSMGQVNTGELFF.

This chain joins TRBV13 and TRBJ2-5; D might be TRBD1 or TRBD2, each matching 5 bases. The CDR3 consists of 14 residues. Trimming stripped 2 bases from V and 1 base from J, with 8 bases between. Per the germline V gene, CDR1 is PRHDT and CDR2 is FYEKMQ (reference sequence). The CDR3 nucleotides read TGTGCCAGCAGCTTAAGGGACGGCCAAGAGACCCAGTACTTC. Amino acid sequence: CASSLRDGQETQYF.

This clonotype was seen a handful of times. The chain couples TRBV9 to TRBJ2-7, with TRBD2 as a possible D gene (5 bases). Germline V CDR1 and CDR2: SGDLS, YYNGEE. The CDR3 spans 15 residues. V shed 0 bases and J shed 4 bases, with 14 bases lying between them. The CDR3 DNA reads TGTGCCAGCAGCGTAGACACTGCCCCGGGGTACGAGCAGTACTTC. Protein product: CASSVDTAPGYEQYF. Filled out from reference TRBV9 and TRBJ2-7, the complete variable domain reads DSGVTQTPKHLITATGQRVTLRCSPRSGDLSVYWYQQSLDQGLQFLIQYYNGEERAKGNILERFSAQQFPDLHSELNLSSLELGDSALYFCASSVDTAPGYEQYFGPGTRLTVT.

The chain couples TRBV18 to TRBJ1-2; no firm D call. The length of the CDR3 is 14 residues. Germline lookup yields CDR1 KGHSH and CDR2 LQKENI. V was trimmed by 4 bases and J by 5 bases, leaving 14 bases between them. CDR3 protein: CASSLGDTNYGYTF. The CDR3 DNA follows: TGTGCCAGCTCACTTGGCGACACGAATTATGGCTACACCTTC.

This clonotype appeared a few times. V usage is TRBV12-3 or TRBV12-4 and J usage is TRBJ2-1; D remains ambiguous. The V end was cut by 3 bases, the J end by 10 bases, with 10 bases between. The CDR3 covers 12 residues. The CDR3 is CASSFFGSEQFF. The DNA of the CDR3 is TGTGCCAGCAGTTTTTTCGGTAGCGAGCAGTTCTTC.

This clonotype was recorded a few times. This chain links TRBV24-1 with TRBJ2-4; 10 nucleotides agree with TRBD1. The CDR3 is 16 amino acids. The V segment lost 6 bases and the J segment 2 bases; nucleotides outside the gene matches: 6. Germline lookup yields CDR1 KGHDR and CDR2 SFDVKD. As DNA, the CDR3 is TGTGCCACCAGTACGGCGGGACAGGGGTCCAAAAACATTCAGTACTTC. Amino acid sequence: CATSTAGQGSKNIQYF.

This clonotype showed up just a few times. The chain couples TRBV29-1 to TRBJ2-7; D is ambiguous. Trimming left V 2 bases short and J 1 base short, with 12 bases between. This CDR3 is 14 amino acids long. Germline values: CDR1 SQVTM, CDR2 ANQGSEA. The CDR3 bases are TGCAGCGTTGAACTACTGACTGGGTCCTACGAGCAGTACTTC. This sequence encodes CSVELLTGSYEQYF.

This clonotype was seen ten or more times. The CDR3 spells CASSPTTGGNSQPQHF. For the CDR3, the DNA is TGTGCCAGCAGCCCAACGACAGGGGGAAATAGTCAGCCCCAGCATTTT. The chain employs TRBV12-3 or TRBV12-4 and TRBJ1-5; the match to TRBD1 covers 9 bases. This CDR3 has 16 amino acids. The V gene end was trimmed by 6 bases and the J gene end by 6 bases; junction bases not matched to a gene: 12.

This clonotype was seen ten or more times. This chain links TRBV27 with TRBJ2-5; weak D call: TRBD2 (7 bases). The CDR3 is 15 residues long. The germline gives CDR1 MNHEY, CDR2 SMNVEV (reference sequence). The V end lost 3 bases, the J end lost 4 bases, and 15 bases lay between the germline ends. The CDR3 spells CASSFPTGGRETQYF. The CDR3 DNA sequence: TGTGCCAGCAGTTTTCCAACGGGGGGCCGAGAGACCCAGTACTTC.

This chain uses TRBV20-1 with TRBJ1-2; 7 nucleotides line up with TRBD1. The germline CDR1 and CDR2 sequences are DFQATT and SNEGSKA (reference sequence). J lost 8 bases, V lost 5 bases, and 14 bases had no gene match. This CDR3 has 14 amino acids. This CDR3 is CSAVDRVLDRGYTF. The CDR3 nucleotides are TGCAGTGCTGTCGACAGGGTCTTGGATAGAGGCTACACCTTC.

The chain employs TRBV6-1 and TRBJ2-7; D is perhaps TRBD1 or TRBD2 (5 bases each). The germline gives CDR1 MNHNS, CDR2 SASEGT. V was cut by 6 bases and J by 3 bases, with 15 bases left in between. This CDR3 contains 14 residues. The CDR3 bases are TGTGCCAGCAGCCCTGAGGGGAGTTTCTACGAGCAGTACTTC. Translating gives CASSPEGSFYEQYF.

This clonotype occurred many times. The rearrangement uses TRBV6-5 and TRBJ2-6; the D gene is possibly TRBD1 (6 bases). This CDR3 comprises 17 residues. Between the trimmed V and J ends, which lost 4 bases and 4 bases, there was a span of 17 bases. Germline-derived CDR1 and CDR2 are MNHEY and SVGAGI. CDR3: CASSSRGKSTGANVLTF. CDR3 sequence (DNA): TGTGCCAGCAGTTCCAGGGGAAAGTCAACAGGGGCCAACGTCCTGACTTTC.

This clonotype was seen a handful of times. The V and J genes are TRBV20-1 and TRBJ2-1; 9 bases fit TRBD2. The length of the CDR3 is 17 residues. V was clipped by 6 bases and J by 0 bases; unmatched bases: 12. Germline assignment: CDR1 DFQATT and CDR2 SNEGSKA (reference sequence). The CDR3 reads CSADGWGLASSYNEQFF. CDR3 DNA sequence: TGCAGTGCCGACGGATGGGGACTAGCCAGCTCCTACAATGAGCAGTTCTTC.

This clonotype appeared many times. The V call is TRBV7-2, the J call TRBJ2-1, with 7 bases lining up with TRBD2. This CDR3 spans 13 amino acids. V gave up 6 bases and J gave up 8 bases; unmatched junction bases: 7. From germline, CDR1 is SGHTA and CDR2 FQGNSA. CDR3 sequence (DNA): TGTGCCAGCAGAAGGGGAGGGTTCGATGAGCAGTTCTTC. Protein product: CASRRGGFDEQFF.

This clonotype has more than one count but fewer than ten. The V call is TRBV27, the J call TRBJ1-3; D gene unclear. Trimming left V 3 bases short and J 3 bases short, with 6 bases between. This CDR3 spans 13 amino acids. Germline CDR1 reads MNHEY; CDR2 reads SMNVEV (reference sequence). CDR3 in DNA: TGTGCCAGCAGTTTGGAGAGTGGAAACACCATATATTTT. This sequence encodes CASSLESGNTIYF.

The CDR3 coding sequence is TGTGCCAGTAGTATGCAGAGTTCCCGGGGCACAGATACGCAGTATTTT. It is translated as CASSMQSSRGTDTQYF. The chain combines TRBV19 with TRBJ2-3, with no clear D. Germline values: CDR1 LNHDA, CDR2 SQIVND (reference sequence). The CDR3 runs 16 residues. The V end lost 3 bases, the J end lost 1 base, and 14 bases lay between the germline ends.

In its sample, this clonotype was seen many times. The chain carries TRBV4-2 and TRBJ1-5, with D unresolved. This CDR3 is 15 amino acids long. Per germline, CDR1 LGHNA and CDR2 YNFKEQ. With 0 bases removed from V and 1 base from J, the gap between germline ends came to 7 bases. The CDR3 loop is CASSQDLESNQPQHF. DNA for the CDR3: TGTGCCAGCAGCCAAGACCTAGAGAGCAATCAGCCCCAGCATTTT.

The V call is TRBV28, the J call TRBJ2-1; the match to TRBD2 covers 11 bases. Germline V gene sequence: CDR1 MDHEN, CDR2 SYDVKM. V lost 5 bases, J lost 3 bases, and 6 bases stayed unmatched. This CDR3 is built from 16 residues. CDR3 amino acids: CASSHFTSGGYNEQFF. The DNA for the CDR3 is TGTGCCAGCAGTCACTTTACTAGCGGGGGCTACAATGAGCAGTTCTTC.

CDR3 sequence (DNA): TGTGCCAACTCTATGACAGGGCCCACTGAAGCTTTCTTT. This sequence encodes CANSMTGPTEAFF. This chain joins TRBV10-3 and TRBJ1-1, with 7 nucleotides matching TRBD1. Trimming cost V 10 bases and J 4 bases; bases outside gene matches: 9. The CDR3 consists of 13 residues. Germline values: CDR1 ENHRY, CDR2 SYGVKD.

The V and J genes are TRBV7-2 and TRBJ2-1; weak D call: TRBD1 (5 bases). CDR1 and CDR2 (germline): SGHTA, FQGNSA. V was cut by 5 bases and J by 10 bases, with 15 bases left in between. The CDR3 has 13 residues. The CDR3 DNA reads as TGTGCCAGCAGCCCTACAGGTTTCGGGGAGCAGTTCTTC. This encodes CASSPTGFGEQFF.